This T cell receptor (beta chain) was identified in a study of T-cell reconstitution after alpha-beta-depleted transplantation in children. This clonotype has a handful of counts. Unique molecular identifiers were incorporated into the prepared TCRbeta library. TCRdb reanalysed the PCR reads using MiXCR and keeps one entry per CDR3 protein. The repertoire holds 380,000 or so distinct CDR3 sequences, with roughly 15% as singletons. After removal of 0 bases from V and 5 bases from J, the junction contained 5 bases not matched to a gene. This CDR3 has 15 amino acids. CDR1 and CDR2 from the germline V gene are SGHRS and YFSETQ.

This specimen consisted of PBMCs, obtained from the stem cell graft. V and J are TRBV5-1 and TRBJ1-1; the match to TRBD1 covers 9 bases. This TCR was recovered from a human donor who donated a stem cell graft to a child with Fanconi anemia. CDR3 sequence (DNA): TGCGCCAGCAGCTTGGGGGACAGGGAGGTGACTGAAGCTTTCTTT. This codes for CASSLGDREVTEAFF.